One and the same sample provided the 8 T cell receptor beta chains below, sequenced in a study of blood T cells in healthy people across ages. Primed by a sample-barcoded 5' primer and a J-beta primer mix, a second PCR proceeded for 7 to 11 cycles. From the 5' RACE reads, TCRdb called clonotypes with MiXCR, one entry per CDR3 protein. The sample lists hundreds of thousands of distinct CDR3 sequences; about 29% were seen once. These data also featured in a second study, about T cells of mothers and their children.

Sequenced material: blood. The receptors here all came from a boy aged 2-9 years in good health.

The chain links TRBV12-3 or TRBV12-4 to TRBJ1-2; no firm D call. The CDR3 is 13 residues long. The V gene lost 6 bases and the J gene lost 2 bases, with 10 bases spanning the gap. DNA for the CDR3: TGTGCCAGCAGAGGACTGAGAAACTATGGCTACACCTTC. Translated: CASRGLRNYGYTF.

A few counts support this clonotype. Its ends do not fully match the called genes, so a read error is possible. V gene TRBV5-1 combines with J gene TRBJ2-5; 10 nucleotides match TRBD2. Germline loops: CDR1 SGHRS, CDR2 YFSETQ. The CDR3 has 16 residues. CDR3 DNA: TGCGCCAGCAGCTTGGATCCTAGCGGGAGTCTAAAGACCCTGTACTTC. Protein product: CASSLDPSGSLKTLYF.

This clonotype turned up a few times. The chain joins TRBV5-1 to TRBJ2-3; 8 positions match TRBD2. This CDR3 spans 16 amino acids. Germline V CDR1 and CDR2: SGHRS, YFSETQ. V shed 0 bases, J shed 2 bases, and the junction held 5 bases outside the gene matches. The CDR3 protein is CASSLELAVATDTQYF. The CDR3, as DNA: TGCGCCAGCAGCTTGGAACTAGCGGTGGCCACAGATACGCAGTATTTT.

This clonotype occurred a few times. The chain links TRBV7-2 to TRBJ2-6; the D gene could be TRBD1 or TRBD2 (6 bases each). Trimming took 6 bases from V and 0 from J, leaving 12 bases between them. The CDR3 covers 16 residues. Germline V gene sequence: CDR1 SGHTA, CDR2 FQGNSA. CDR3 protein: CASRARGDSGANVLTF. CDR3 in DNA: TGTGCCAGCAGGGCGAGGGGGGACTCTGGGGCCAACGTCCTGACTTTC.

This clonotype showed up just a few times. V gene TRBV5-1 combines with J gene TRBJ2-1; D remains unclear. The closer fit of TRBJ2-7 to the DNA end suggests the J call may be wrong. The CDR3 consists of 14 residues. Germline V CDR1 and CDR2: SGHRS, YFSETQ. The CDR3 is CASSLDTYSYEQYF. CDR3 nucleotides: TGCGCCAGCAGCTTGGATACCTACTCCTACGAGCAGTACTTC.

The chain uses TRBV6-1 and TRBJ2-5; perhaps TRBD1 as D (5 bases). The J call may be in error: the DNA end matches TRBJ2-7 better. The CDR3 is made up of 13 amino acids. Looked up from germline, CDR1 is MNHNS and CDR2 is SASEGT. CDR3 loop: CASSESRAREQYF. CDR3 nucleotides: TGTGCCAGCAGTGAAAGCAGGGCTCGCGAGCAGTACTTC.

The chain links TRBV7-9 to TRBJ1-2, with 7 nucleotides matching TRBD1. This CDR3 has 14 amino acids. CDR1 and CDR2 from the germline V gene are SEHNR and FQNEAQ (reference sequence). V gave up 8 bases and J gave up 7 bases; unmatched junction bases: 13. The CDR3 sequence is CASAQVGGSGGYTF. The CDR3 region has the DNA TGTGCCAGCGCGCAAGTAGGGGGCTCCGGTGGCTACACCTTC.

This clonotype turned up a few times. The gene calls are TRBV7-8 and TRBJ2-5; 7 bases align to TRBD1. J was trimmed by 1 base and V by 3 bases; bases with no gene match: 2. Germline CDR1 is SGHVS and CDR2 is FQNEAQ. The CDR3 has 14 amino acids. CDR3 bases: TGTGCCAGCAGCTTTGGGACAGTCCAAGAGACCCAGTACTTC. Protein sequence: CASSFGTVQETQYF.